This T cell receptor (beta chain) was recorded in a study of molecular identifiers for immune sequencing clone quantification. This clonotype has at least ten counts. As yet, its antigen is unknown. Bulk TCR libraries used previously described methods and listed TCR primers. From the PCR reads, TCRdb called clonotypes with MiXCR, one entry per CDR3 protein. This table has approximately 590,000 distinct CDR3 sequences, over 25% appearing once. Study-wide results and caveats: Clones above 20 RNA copies contained over 97% of effector molecules and under 1% of naive molecules.

Naive CD8 T cells were picked out by sorting for CD8+CD4-CCR7+CD45RA+. The CDR3 loop spans 12 amino acids. Germline assignment: CDR1 MNHEY and CDR2 SMNVEV (reference sequence). V lost 11 bases and J lost 7, with 17 bases in between. This TCR was sampled from a human donor in good health. Some libraries in this study had Jurkat cell RNA spiked in. V usage is TRBV27 and J usage is TRBJ1-1, with D possibly TRBD1 on 6 matching bases. What was sequenced was naive CD8+ T cells from blood, with Jurkat cell RNA spiked in. Subset described: FACS-sorted CD8+CD4-CCR7+CD45RA+ naive T cells. For the CDR3, the DNA is TGTGCCTCCGAGGGGGGAAGCGGTGAAGCTTTCTTT. Translation: CASEGGSGEAFF.